Listed here is a single T cell receptor beta chain. The data stem from a study of blood T cell repertoires in COVID-19. Study-wide context: Researchers got acute and convalescent COVID-19 samples from the United States, Italy and Spain. Sample material is recorded as cDNA or gDNA derived from T cells, B-cell-depleted T cells, or PBMCs.

As originally analysed: How many nucleated cells were present was estimated from reference gene primer amplification. TCRdb's table, derived via immunoSEQ multiplex PCR, lists solely in-frame clones and lacks some. The V and J calls and clone size come from that table; D and trimming were worked out from the DNA. Of fewer than 200,000 clones listed, around 72% are singletons. This CDR3 contains 15 residues. The V gene's germline CDR1 is SGHAT and CDR2 FQNNGV. Trimming removed 5 bases from V and 5 bases from J; junction bases left unmatched: 7. This sequence originates from a woman aged 80 or older with acute or convalescent COVID-19. V is TRBV11-2 and J is TRBJ2-2; TRBD2 matches 8 bases. The specimen sequenced was peripheral blood. The CDR3 loop reads CASSPLGGGTGELFF. Here the CDR3 DNA reads TGTGCCAGCAGCCCCCTCGGGGGGGGAACCGGGGAGCTGTTTTTT.